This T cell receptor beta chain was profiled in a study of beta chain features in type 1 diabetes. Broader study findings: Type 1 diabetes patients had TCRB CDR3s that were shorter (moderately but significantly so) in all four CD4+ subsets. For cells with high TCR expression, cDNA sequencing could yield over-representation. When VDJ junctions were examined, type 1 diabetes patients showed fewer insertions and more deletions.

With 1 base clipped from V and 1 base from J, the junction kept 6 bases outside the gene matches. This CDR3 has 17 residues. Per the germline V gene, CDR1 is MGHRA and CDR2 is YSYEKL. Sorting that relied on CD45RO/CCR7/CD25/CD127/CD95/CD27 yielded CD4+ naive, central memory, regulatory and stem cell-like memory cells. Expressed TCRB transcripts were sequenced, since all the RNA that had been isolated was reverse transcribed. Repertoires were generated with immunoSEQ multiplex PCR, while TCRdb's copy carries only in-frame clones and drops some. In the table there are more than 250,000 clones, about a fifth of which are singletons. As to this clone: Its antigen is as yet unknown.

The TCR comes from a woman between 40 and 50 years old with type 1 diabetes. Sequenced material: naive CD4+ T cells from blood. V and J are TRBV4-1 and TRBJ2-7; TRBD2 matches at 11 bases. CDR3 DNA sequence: TGCGCCAGCAGCCAAGTGGAGACTAGCGGGGTTTCCTACGAGCAGTACTTC. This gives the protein CASSQVETSGVSYEQYF.